This entry lists 8 T cell receptor beta chains sequenced from one sample in a study of blood T cell repertoires in COVID-19. Generated by immunoSEQ multiplex PCR, the TCRdb table keeps only in-frame clones and is missing some. The sample contains some 70,000 clones, 65% to 85% of which appear only once. Sequencing was done on a sample of peripheral blood. All receptors come from a man aged 50 to 60 with COVID-19, enrolled during active disease.

A few counts support this clone. The V gene is TRBV11-3, the J gene TRBJ2-3, with TRBD1 as a possible D gene (6 bases). V lost 4 bases to trimming and J lost 6 bases, with 14 bases between them. Germline CDR1 and CDR2: SGHNT and YENEEA. The CDR3 contains 14 residues. In DNA form, the CDR3 reads TGTGCCAGCAGCTCAGGGGTAGCTCCGGATACGCAGTATTTT. It codes for CASSSGVAPDTQYF.

The chain links TRBV2 to TRBJ2-7; a weak D match, TRBD2 (5 bases). Per germline, CDR1 SNHLY and CDR2 FYNNEI. V lost 7 bases and J lost 4, with 11 bases in between. The CDR3 totals 12 residues. This CDR3 is CASTAEPYEQYF. CDR3 sequence (DNA): TGTGCCAGCACAGCGGAACCTTACGAGCAGTACTTC.

The rearrangement uses TRBV18 and TRBJ1-2; D is possibly TRBD1 (6 bases). Looked up from germline, CDR1 is KGHSH and CDR2 is LQKENI. Trimming removed 5 bases from V and 8 bases from J, with 15 bases in between. This CDR3 has 13 amino acids. CDR3 sequence (DNA): TGTGCCAGCTCATCAGGACAGAGCGCGGGCTACACCTTC. Its protein product is CASSSGQSAGYTF. Full variable domain (rest looked up from reference TRBV18 and TRBJ1-2): NAGVMQNPRHLVRRRGQEARLRCSPMKGHSHVYWYRQLPEEGLKFMVYLQKENIIDESGMPKERFSAEFPKEGPSILRIQQVVRGDSAAYFCASSSGQSAGYTFGSGTRLTVV.

The chain has TRBV6-5 and TRBJ1-1; D uncertain. Germline CDR1 MNHEY, CDR2 SVGAGI. The CDR3 loop spans 13 amino acids. Trimming cost V 7 bases and J 0 bases, with 9 bases left between them. CDR3 sequence (DNA): TGTGCCAGCACCAGGAACTTGAACACTGAAGCTTTCTTT. As protein: CASTRNLNTEAFF.

This sequence joins TRBV10-2 and TRBJ1-6; D may be TRBD1 (6 bases). Germline CDR1 is WSHSY and CDR2 is SAAADI. Trimming took 7 bases from V and 9 from J, leaving 16 bases between them. The CDR3 has 14 amino acids. For the CDR3, the DNA is TGCGCCAGCACCGAGGGGGGGGTTTTTTCACCCCTCCACTTT. As protein: CASTEGGVFSPLHF.

This clone has only one observation. The chain recombines TRBV7-2 with TRBJ2-5; maybe TRBD1 (5 bases). CDR1 is SGHTA and CDR2 is FQGNSA in the germline V gene. This CDR3 region has 14 residues. V was clipped by 2 bases and J by 5 bases, with 12 bases between them. CDR3 region: CASSLSRGRETQYF. Here the CDR3 DNA reads TGTGCCAGCAGCTTATCAAGGGGTCGGGAGACCCAGTACTTC.

The chain recombines TRBV9 with TRBJ1-2, with TRBD1 matching over 9 bases. V dropped 0 bases and J dropped 5; count of bases not matched to a gene: 5. The CDR3 loop spans 15 amino acids. CDR1 is SGDLS and CDR2 is YYNGEE in the germline V gene. CDR3 sequence: CASSVGGQGGYGYTF. The CDR3 coding sequence is TGTGCCAGCAGCGTAGGGGGACAGGGTGGTTATGGCTACACCTTC.

This clone was detected only once. J is TRBJ1-2 and V is TRBV24-1, with D possibly matching TRBD1 (5 bases). The germline gives CDR1 KGHDR, CDR2 SFDVKD. Trimming took off 3 bases at V and 8 bases at J, with 12 bases between the two ends. This CDR3 region has 13 residues. CDR3 in DNA: TGTGCCACCAGTGATCGGGCAGGGTTCGGCTACACCTTC. Translated: CATSDRAGFGYTF.